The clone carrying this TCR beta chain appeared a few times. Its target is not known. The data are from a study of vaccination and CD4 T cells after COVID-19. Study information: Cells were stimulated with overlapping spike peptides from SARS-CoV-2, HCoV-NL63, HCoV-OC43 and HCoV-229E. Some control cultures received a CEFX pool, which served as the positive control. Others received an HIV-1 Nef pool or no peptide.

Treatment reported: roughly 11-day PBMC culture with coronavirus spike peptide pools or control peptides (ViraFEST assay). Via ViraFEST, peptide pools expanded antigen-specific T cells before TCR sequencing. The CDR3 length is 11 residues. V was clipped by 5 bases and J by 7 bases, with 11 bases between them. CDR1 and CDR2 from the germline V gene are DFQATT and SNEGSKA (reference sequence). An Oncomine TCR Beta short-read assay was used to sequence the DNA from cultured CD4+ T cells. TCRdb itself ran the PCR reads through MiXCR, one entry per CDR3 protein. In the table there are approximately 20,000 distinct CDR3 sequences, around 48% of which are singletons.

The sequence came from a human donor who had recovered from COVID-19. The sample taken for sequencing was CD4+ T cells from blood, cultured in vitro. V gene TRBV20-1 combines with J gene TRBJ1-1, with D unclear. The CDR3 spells CSASGVGEAFF. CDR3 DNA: TGCAGTGCTTCCGGGGTCGGTGAAGCTTTCTTT.